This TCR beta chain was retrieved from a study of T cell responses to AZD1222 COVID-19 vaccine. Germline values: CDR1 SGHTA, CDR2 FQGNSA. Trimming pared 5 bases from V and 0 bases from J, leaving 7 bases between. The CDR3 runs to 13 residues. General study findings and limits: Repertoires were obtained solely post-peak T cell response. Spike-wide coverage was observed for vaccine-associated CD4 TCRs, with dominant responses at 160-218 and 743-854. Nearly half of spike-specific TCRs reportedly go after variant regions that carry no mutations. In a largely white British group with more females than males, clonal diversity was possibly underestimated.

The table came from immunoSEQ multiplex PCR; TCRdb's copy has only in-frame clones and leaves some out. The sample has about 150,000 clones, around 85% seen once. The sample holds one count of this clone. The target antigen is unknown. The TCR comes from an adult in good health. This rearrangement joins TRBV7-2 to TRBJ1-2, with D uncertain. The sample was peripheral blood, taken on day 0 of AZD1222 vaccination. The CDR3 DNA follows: TGTGCCAGCAGCCCCGGGGCTAACTATGGCTACACCTTC. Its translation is CASSPGANYGYTF.